Shown below are 11 T cell receptor beta chains from a single sample sequenced in a study of T cell responses to AZD1222 COVID-19 vaccine. The data were produced by immunoSEQ multiplex PCR, yet TCRdb's version contains in-frame clones alone and is incomplete. This sample has more than 85,000 clones; roughly 86% occur once, and the top ten carry 5%. Here the sequenced sample was peripheral blood, taken on day 0 of AZD1222 vaccination. These receptors all stem from an adult in good health.

This clone was picked up one time. The chain uses TRBV15 and TRBJ2-5, with D possibly TRBD1 on 5 matching bases. Trimming took 0 bases from V and 5 from J, leaving 10 bases between them. Germline V lookup: CDR1 LNHNV, CDR2 YYDKDF (reference sequence). This CDR3 has 14 residues. The CDR3 region has the DNA TGTGCCACCAGCAGAGATTCCAGGGCCGAGACCCAGTACTTC. Encoded protein: CATSRDSRAETQYF.

The chain joins TRBV10-3 to TRBJ2-3; no clear D. This CDR3 has 14 amino acids. V was cut by 9 bases and J by 6 bases, with 19 bases left in between. Looked up from germline, CDR1 is ENHRY and CDR2 is SYGVKD. The CDR3 loop is CAITKSILGDTQYF. CDR3 in DNA: TGTGCCATAACGAAGTCTATCCTAGGGGATACGCAGTATTTT.

This clone is a singleton in its sample. The genes are TRBV19 and TRBJ1-2; D gene unclear. CDR1 and CDR2 from the germline V gene are LNHDA and SQIVND (reference sequence). The CDR3 is 14 amino acids. V was cut by 5 bases and J by 5 bases, with 15 bases left in between. The chain's CDR3 is CASSPKAHPYGYTF. CDR3 nucleotides: TGTGCCAGTAGTCCCAAGGCACATCCTTATGGCTACACCTTC.

The rearrangement links TRBV5-1 to TRBJ2-1; a possible D gene is TRBD2 (6 bases). Trimming removed 4 bases from V and 0 bases from J, with 8 bases in between. The CDR3 sequence is 14 residues long. The germline V gene encodes CDR1 SGHRS and CDR2 YFSETQ. For the CDR3, the DNA is TGCGCCAGCAGCCGGGAGAGCTCCTACAATGAGCAGTTCTTC. Residues: CASSRESSYNEQFF.

The chain links TRBV30 to TRBJ2-2; 8 bases fit TRBD2. V was clipped by 0 bases and J by 7 bases; unmatched bases: 1. The CDR3 loop spans 13 amino acids. Germline loops: CDR1 GTSNPN, CDR2 SVGIG (reference sequence). The CDR3 loop reads CAWSVSGSGELFF. Written as DNA, the CDR3 is TGTGCCTGGAGTGTAAGCGGGAGCGGGGAGCTGTTTTTT.

The chain recombines TRBV7-6 with TRBJ2-3; D possibly uses TRBD1 or TRBD2 (6 bases each). From germline, CDR1 is SGHVS and CDR2 FNYEAQ. The CDR3 contains 16 residues. V lost 4 bases and J lost 0, with 14 bases in between. The CDR3 DNA reads TGTGCCAGCAGCTCAGGTGGGGGGCCTAGCACAGATACGCAGTATTTT. It encodes CASSSGGGPSTDTQYF.

The V call is TRBV5-5, the J call TRBJ1-2; a weak D match, TRBD1 (5 bases). Germline CDR1 SGHKS, CDR2 YYEKEE (reference sequence). The CDR3 sequence is 15 residues long. V was shortened by 4 bases and J by 4 bases, with 17 bases between the two germline ends. CDR3 sequence (DNA): TGTGCCAGCAGCCCGACAACAGACAGTCTCTATGGCTACACCTTC. Protein: CASSPTTDSLYGYTF.

J is TRBJ2-2 and V is TRBV5-1; no firm D call. From germline, CDR1 is SGHRS and CDR2 YFSETQ. Trimming pared 4 bases from V and 10 bases from J, leaving 20 bases between. The CDR3 has 15 amino acids. The CDR3 nucleotides read TGCGCCAGCAGCGCCGGACCGACATCCGAGGAGGAGCTGTTTTTT. Encoded protein: CASSAGPTSEEELFF.

V is TRBV2 and J is TRBJ2-1, with a tentative D call TRBD2 (6 bases). The germline CDR1 and CDR2 sequences are SNHLY and FYNNEI. V lost 5 bases, J lost 7 bases, and 18 bases lay in between. This CDR3 has 15 residues. In DNA form, the CDR3 reads TGTGCCAGCAGTAGAACGCGGGGTTTCGGGAATGAGCAGTTCTTC. Translation: CASSRTRGFGNEQFF. The full variable domain, its missing parts supplied by reference TRBV2 and TRBJ2-1, is EPEVTQTPSHQVTQMGQEVILRCVPISNHLYFYWYRQILGQKVEFLVSFYNNEISEKSEIFDDQFSVERPDGSNFTLKIRSTKLEDSAMYFCASSRTRGFGNEQFFGPGTRLTVL.

This chain joins TRBV5-1 and TRBJ1-2; tentative D call: TRBD1 (5 bases). V shed 5 bases and J shed 4 bases, with 12 bases lying between them. The germline V gene has CDR1 SGHRS and CDR2 YFSETQ. The CDR3 is 13 amino acids. The CDR3 region is CASSSGPSYGYTF. Written as DNA, the CDR3 is TGCGCCAGCAGTTCAGGGCCCAGCTATGGCTACACCTTC.

The rearrangement links TRBV11-2 to TRBJ2-3; no definite D call. The CDR3 contains 16 residues. V lost 2 bases to trimming and J lost 0 bases, with 12 bases between them. The V gene's germline CDR1 is SGHAT and CDR2 FQNNGV. The CDR3 DNA is TGTGCCAGCAGCTTATATGGGGTAACTAGCACAGATACGCAGTATTTT. Translation gives CASSLYGVTSTDTQYF. The variable domain in full, completed from reference TRBV11-2 and TRBJ2-3, reads EAGVAQSPRYKIIEKRQSVAFWCNPISGHATLYWYQQILGQGPKLLIQFQNNGVVDDSQLPKDRFSAERLKGVDSTLKIQPAKLEDSAVYLCASSLYGVTSTDTQYFGPGTRLTVL.